These 25 T cell receptor beta chains came from one sample sequenced in a study of tumor-infiltrating lymphocytes in primary liver carcinoma. The investigators made TCR beta cDNA from 500 ng total RNA, using a constant-region primer. Three rounds of nested multiplex PCR with slightly modified ARM-PCR produced TCR beta libraries. Primers for the first two PCR rounds were TRBV1-TRBV30 forward primers and a C-beta reverse primer (about 9 cycles per round). Each CDR3 protein gets one entry after TCRdb re-called the multiplex PCR reads with MiXCR. The sample has 300,000 to 400,000 distinct CDR3 sequences, about 60% seen once. Unsorted whole blood supplied the blood RNA, and germline DNA was isolated too. Sequenced material: peripheral blood. The receptor set was obtained from a middle-aged man with primary liver carcinoma and hepatitis B virus infection.

As concerns this clonotype: A much larger clonotype is one base distant, so this may be a read error. The V and J genes are TRBV5-4 and TRBJ1-4, with D hard to call. Germline V gene data show CDR1 as SGHNT and CDR2 as YYREEE (reference sequence). V was trimmed by 0 bases and J by 5 bases, leaving 5 bases between them. The CDR3 is made up of 13 amino acids. The CDR3 sequence: CASSLVPNEKLFF. The CDR3 DNA reads as TGTGCCAGCAGCTTGGTACCGAATGAAAAACTGTTTTTT.

A note on this clonotype: A much bigger clone sits one base away, suggesting this may be a read error. This chain uses TRBV12-5 with TRBJ2-1; D is undetermined. The CDR3 contains 12 residues. The germline gives CDR1 LGHNT, CDR2 FRNRAP. CDR3 protein: CASDLVDDEQFF. The CDR3 DNA sequence: TGTGCTAGTGATTTGGTAGACGATGAGCAGTTCTTC.

For this clonotype: The junction differs from germline at one of its ends, possibly a read error. This chain connects TRBV6-2 or TRBV6-3 to TRBJ2-1; no clear D. The CDR3 covers 12 residues. Germline loops: CDR1 MNHEY, CDR2 SVGEGT. CDR3 amino acids: CARSAWGNEQFF. The CDR3 DNA reads TGTGCCCGCAGTGCTTGGGGAAATGAGCAGTTCTTC.

A remark on this clonotype: At one of its ends the junction is not consistent with the germline gene, which may arise from a read error. This chain links TRBV11-2 with TRBJ2-3, with 14 bases that match TRBD2. The CDR3 has 16 residues. The germline V gene has CDR1 SGHAT and CDR2 FQNNGV. As DNA, the CDR3 is TGCGCCAGCAGCCGCAGACTAGCGGGAGGGATGGGTACGCAGTATTTT. It specifies CASSRRLAGGMGTQYF.

A remark on this clonotype: One end of the junction varies from germline; a read error may be responsible. V usage is TRBV4-3 and J usage is TRBJ2-6; D remains unclear. This CDR3 has 16 amino acids. Looked up from germline, CDR1 is LGHNA and CDR2 is YSLEER. Here the CDR3 DNA reads TGCGCCGGCAGCCAAGGTTGGCTGGCTGGGGCCAACGTCCTGACTTTC. It codes for CAGSQGWLAGANVLTF.

Comment on this clonotype: One base away lies a much larger clone, so this may be a sequencing read error. The gene calls are TRBV10-3 and TRBJ1-1; no clear D. The CDR3 is 14 amino acids. Germline values: CDR1 ENHRY, CDR2 SYGVKD. The CDR3 nucleotides are TGTGCCATCAGGGCCGCGCCCACGAACACTGAAGTTTTCTTT. Its protein is CAIRAAPTNTEVFF.

In regard to this clonotype: Its ends do not fully match the called genes, so a read error is possible. The CDR3 is CASRATQETQHF. CDR3 in DNA: TGCGCCAGCAGGGCCACCCAAGAGACCCAGCACTTC. The chain employs TRBV10-2 and TRBJ2-5; D not resolved. The CDR3 sequence is 12 residues long. Germline V gene lookup returns CDR1 WSHSY and CDR2 SAAADI.

Notes on this clonotype: This may arise from a read error, as a much more abundant clone is one base away. The J gene is TRBJ1-2, the V gene TRBV11-2; D not resolved. In germline, CDR1 is SGHAT, CDR2 FQNNGV. This CDR3 is 15 amino acids long. The CDR3 DNA sequence: TGTGCCAGCGGCTTAGATCAAAGGGAGTCCTATGGCTACACCTTC. Translating gives CASGLDQRESYGYTF.

On this clonotype itself: A much larger clone lies a single base off, so this may be a read error. This CDR3 is missing its conserved last phenylalanine or tryptophan, likely due to a read error. J is TRBJ1-3 and V is TRBV6-6; no definite D call. The CDR3 is made up of 17 amino acids. Trimming took off 2 bases at V and 0 bases at J, with 14 bases between the two ends. The germline CDR1 and CDR2 sequences are MNHNY and SVGAGI (reference sequence). This chain's CDR3 is CASSYDVTALSGNTIYY. The CDR3 coding sequence is TGTGCCAGCAGTTACGACGTTACGGCACTCTCTGGAAACACCATATATTAT.

This chain uses TRBV10-3 with TRBJ2-3, with D tentatively TRBD1 (7 bases). This CDR3 spans 14 amino acids. Germline loops: CDR1 ENHRY, CDR2 SYGVKD. V was trimmed by 0 bases and J by 10 bases, leaving 14 bases between them. This chain's CDR3 is CAISESQGGIPQYF. CDR3 nucleotides: TGTGCCATCAGTGAGTCGCAGGGGGGCATTCCGCAGTATTTT.

On this clonotype: This may be a read error: a much more frequent sequence differs by one nucleotide. This chain joins TRBV12-3 or TRBV12-4 and TRBJ2-1, with a possible D match to TRBD1 (6 bases). The CDR3 totals 14 residues. Trimming shortened V by 3 bases and J by 6 bases, and 12 bases separated the two germline ends. In DNA form, the CDR3 reads TGTGCCAGCAGTTTTCTCGTGACAGGCAATGAGCAGTTCTTC. It yields the protein CASSFLVTGNEQFF.

Details on this clonotype: Possible read error: a much larger clone is one base away. The chain joins TRBV5-5 to TRBJ1-2, with D unclear. This CDR3 region has 12 residues. The germline V gene has CDR1 SGHKS and CDR2 YYEKEE (reference sequence). The CDR3 nucleotides are TGTGCCAGCAGCTCCCGGACCTATGGCTGCACCTTC. The encoded protein is CASSSRTYGCTF.

At least ten counts were recorded for this clonotype. This CDR3 is CASSFVSGEQYF. The DNA for the CDR3 is TGTGCCAGCAGCTTTGTCAGCGGCGAGCAGTACTTC. The chain employs TRBV5-5 and TRBJ2-7, with D possibly being TRBD2 (5 bases). There are 12 residues in the CDR3. Trimming pared 2 bases from V and 6 bases from J, leaving 9 bases between. CDR1 is SGHKS and CDR2 is YYEKEE in the germline V gene (reference sequence). The full variable domain, completed using reference TRBV5-5 and TRBJ2-7, is DAGVTQSPTHLIKTRGQQVTLRCSPISGHKSVSWYQQVLGQGPQFIFQYYEKEERGRGNFPDRFSARQFPNYSSELNVNALLLGDSALYLCASSFVSGEQYFGPGTRLTVT.

The table lists this clonotype with a count of one. The junction differs from germline at one of its ends, possibly a read error. The rearrangement uses TRBV11-1 and TRBJ1-3; no reliable D call. CDR1 and CDR2 (germline): SGHAT, FQDESV (reference sequence). The CDR3 consists of 14 residues. The CDR3 coding sequence is TGTGCCCACAGCTTATGGCGGACTGGAAATACCACATATTTT. This gives the protein CAHSLWRTGNTTYF.

Notes on this clonotype: This CDR3 is missing its conserved last phenylalanine or tryptophan, likely due to a read error. The V and J genes are TRBV6-1 and TRBJ2-2; 7 nucleotides align to TRBD1. Trimming at V came to 6 bases and at J to 1 base, leaving 5 bases not matched to a gene. This CDR3 comprises 15 residues. CDR1 and CDR2 from the germline V gene are MNHNS and SASEGT. The CDR3 region is CASSRDRGNTGELFV. CDR3 in DNA: TGTGCCAGCAGCCGGGACAGAGGGAACACCGGGGAGCTGTTTGTT.

As regards this clonotype: A read error may explain this, as a much larger clone is one base away. The chain links TRBV29-1 to TRBJ2-7, with 8 positions matching TRBD1. The germline V gene encodes CDR1 SQVTM and CDR2 ANQGSEA. This CDR3 region has 12 residues. V lost 6 bases and J lost 6; bases outside the gene matches: 7. The DNA of the CDR3 is TGCAGCGTCGCCCGGACAGGGTCCGAGCAGTACTTC. Amino acids: CSVARTGSEQYF.

Here the CDR3 DNA reads TGTGCCACCAGTGTCCCCCTAGGGCGGGAGGGAAACGAGCAGTTCTTC. Its translation: CATSVPLGREGNEQFF. The chain combines TRBV24-1 with TRBJ2-1; 9 bases line up with TRBD2. Looked up from germline, CDR1 is KGHDR and CDR2 is SFDVKD. J was trimmed by 10 bases and V by 5 bases; bases with no gene match: 14. CDR3 length: 16 amino acids.

This clonotype was picked up one time. V gene TRBV11-2 combines with J gene TRBJ1-2; tentative D call: TRBD1 (5 bases). Germline values: CDR1 SGHAT, CDR2 FQNNGV. Trimming shortened V by 5 bases and J by 3 bases, and 13 bases separated the two germline ends. The CDR3 runs to 14 residues. The CDR3 is CASSPAVRDYGYTF. CDR3 nucleotide sequence: TGTGCCAGCAGCCCAGCCGTCAGGGACTATGGCTACACCTTC.

V and J are TRBV11-3 and TRBJ2-1; D assignment may be TRBD1 or TRBD2 (5 bases each). TRBJ2-7 explains the end of the DNA better; the J call may be wrong. The CDR3 contains 15 residues. Looked up from germline, CDR1 is SGHNT and CDR2 is YENEEA. The CDR3 nucleotides read TGTGCCAGCAGCTTACTCCCCGGGATTGACAGTGAGCAGTACTTC. Translation: CASSLLPGIDSEQYF.

A remark on this clonotype: A read error may explain this, as a much larger clone is one base away. V usage is TRBV4-3 and J usage is TRBJ2-1, with D perhaps being TRBD1 or TRBD2 (6 bases each). Per the germline V gene, CDR1 is LGHNA and CDR2 is YSLEER. V gave up 0 bases and J gave up 5 bases, with 17 bases separating them. The CDR3 runs to 17 residues. This CDR3 is CASSQDYGGGTHNEQFF. Here the CDR3 DNA reads TGCGCCAGCAGCCAAGATTATGGCGGCGGGACACACAATGAGCAGTTCTTC.

Details on this clonotype: One end of the junction fails to match germline, which may point to a read error. The rearrangement joins TRBV6-2 or TRBV6-3 to TRBJ2-7, with D perhaps matching TRBD2 (5 bases). The CDR3 contains 11 residues. Germline values: CDR1 MNHEY, CDR2 SVGEGT. The DNA of the CDR3 is TGTGCCGTGTCGGCGGGCTACGAGCAGTGCTTC. It specifies CAVSAGYEQCF.

This chain connects TRBV11-3 to TRBJ2-3; D is possibly TRBD1 (6 bases). Trimming shortened V by 9 bases and J by 6 bases, and 19 bases separated the two germline ends. The CDR3 extends over 14 amino acids. Germline-derived CDR1 and CDR2 are SGHNT and YENEEA. CDR3 sequence: CASGFGQLGDTQYF. The CDR3 bases are TGTGCCAGTGGCTTTGGACAGTTAGGCGATACGCAGTATTTT.

A note on this clonotype: A read error may explain this, as a much larger clone is one base away. The chain uses TRBV6-2 or TRBV6-3 and TRBJ2-1; D is uncertain. Germline assignment: CDR1 MNHEY and CDR2 SVGEGT. V dropped 7 bases and J dropped 9 bases, with 10 bases sitting between them. This CDR3 is built from 11 residues. The CDR3 DNA sequence: TGTGCCAGCAAATTCCGGATTGAGCAGTTCTTC. Its protein product is CASKFRIEQFF.

The genes are TRBV11-2 and TRBJ1-1, with D unresolved. V was pared by 6 bases and J by 5 bases, with 19 bases between. CDR3 length: 15 amino acids. Germline CDR1 is SGHAT and CDR2 is FQNNGV. The CDR3 DNA is TGTGCCAGCAGTCAAGGAGGGATTCTTGGGACTGAAGCTTTCTTT. Amino acids: CASSQGGILGTEAFF.

For this clonotype: This may arise from a read error, as a much more abundant clone is one base away. The chain joins TRBV12-3 or TRBV12-4 to TRBJ2-1, with D tentatively TRBD2 (6 bases). This CDR3 is 17 amino acids long. V lost 4 bases to trimming and J lost 4 bases, with 20 bases between them. CDR3 DNA sequence: TGTGCCAGCAGTTCCGCTAGCGTGAGGGGTGTTTACAATGAGCAGTTCTTC. Amino acid sequence: CASSSASVRGVYNEQFF.